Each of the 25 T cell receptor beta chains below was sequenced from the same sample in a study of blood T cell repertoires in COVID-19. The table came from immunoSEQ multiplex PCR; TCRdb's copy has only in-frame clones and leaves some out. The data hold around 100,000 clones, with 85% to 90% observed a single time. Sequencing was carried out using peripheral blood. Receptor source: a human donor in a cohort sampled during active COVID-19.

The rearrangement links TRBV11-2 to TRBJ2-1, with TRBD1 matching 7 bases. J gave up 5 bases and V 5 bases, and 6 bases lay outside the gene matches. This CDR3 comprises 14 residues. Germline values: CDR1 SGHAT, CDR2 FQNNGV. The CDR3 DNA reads TGTGCCAGCAGCGTCGACAGGGTTAACAATGAGCAGTTCTTC. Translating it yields CASSVDRVNNEQFF.

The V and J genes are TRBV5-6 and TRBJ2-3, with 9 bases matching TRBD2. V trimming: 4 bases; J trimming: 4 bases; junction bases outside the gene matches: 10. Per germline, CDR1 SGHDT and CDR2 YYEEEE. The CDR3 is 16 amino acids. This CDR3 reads CASSPLAGTHADTQYF. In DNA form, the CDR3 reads TGTGCCAGCAGCCCTCTAGCGGGGACGCATGCAGATACGCAGTATTTT.

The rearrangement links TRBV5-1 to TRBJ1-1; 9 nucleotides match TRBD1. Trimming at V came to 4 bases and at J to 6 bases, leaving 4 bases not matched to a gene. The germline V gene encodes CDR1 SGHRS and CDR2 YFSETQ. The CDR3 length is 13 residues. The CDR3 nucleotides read TGCGCCAGCAGCGCAACAGGGGGCTCTGAAGCTTTCTTT. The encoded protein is CASSATGGSEAFF.

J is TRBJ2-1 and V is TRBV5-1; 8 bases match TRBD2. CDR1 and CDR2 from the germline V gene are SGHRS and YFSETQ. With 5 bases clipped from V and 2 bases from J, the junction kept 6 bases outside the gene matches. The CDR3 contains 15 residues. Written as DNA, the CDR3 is TGCGCCAGCAGTCCCGGGACTAGTCCCTACAATGAGCAGTTCTTC. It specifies CASSPGTSPYNEQFF.

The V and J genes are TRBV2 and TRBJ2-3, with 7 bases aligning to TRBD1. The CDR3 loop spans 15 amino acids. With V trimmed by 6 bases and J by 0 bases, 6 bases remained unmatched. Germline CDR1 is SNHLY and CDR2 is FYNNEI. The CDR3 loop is CASRIDRASTDTQYF. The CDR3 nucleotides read TGTGCCAGCAGAATTGACAGGGCCAGCACAGATACGCAGTATTTT. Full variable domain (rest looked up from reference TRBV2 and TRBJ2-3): EPEVTQTPSHQVTQMGQEVILRCVPISNHLYFYWYRQILGQKVEFLVSFYNNEISEKSEIFDDQFSVERPDGSNFTLKIRSTKLEDSAMYFCASRIDRASTDTQYFGPGTRLTVL.

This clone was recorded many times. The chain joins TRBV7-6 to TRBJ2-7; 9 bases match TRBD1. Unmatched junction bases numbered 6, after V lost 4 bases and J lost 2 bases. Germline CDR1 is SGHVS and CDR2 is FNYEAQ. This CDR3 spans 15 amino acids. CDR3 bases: TGTGCCAGCAGCTCCGACCGGGACAGGGCCTACGAGCAGTACTTC. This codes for CASSSDRDRAYEQYF.

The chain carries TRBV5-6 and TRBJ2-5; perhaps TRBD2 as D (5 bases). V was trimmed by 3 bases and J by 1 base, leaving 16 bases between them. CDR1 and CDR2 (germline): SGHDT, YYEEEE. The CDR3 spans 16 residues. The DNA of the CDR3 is TGTGCCAGCAGCTATATGCTAGCAGAAACCCAAGAGACCCAGTACTTC. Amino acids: CASSYMLAETQETQYF.

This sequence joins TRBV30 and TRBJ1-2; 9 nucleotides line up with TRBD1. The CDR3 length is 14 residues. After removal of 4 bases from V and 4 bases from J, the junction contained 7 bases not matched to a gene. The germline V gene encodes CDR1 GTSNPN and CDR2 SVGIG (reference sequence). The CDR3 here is CAWTIQGAGYGYTF. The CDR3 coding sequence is TGTGCCTGGACCATACAGGGGGCGGGCTATGGCTACACCTTC. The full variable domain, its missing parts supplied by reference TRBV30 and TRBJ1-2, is SQTIHQWPATLVQPVGSPLSLECTVEGTSNPNLYWYRQAAGRGLQLLFYSVGIGQISSEVPQNLSASRPQDRQFILSSKKLLLSDSGFYLCAWTIQGAGYGYTFGSGTRLTVV.

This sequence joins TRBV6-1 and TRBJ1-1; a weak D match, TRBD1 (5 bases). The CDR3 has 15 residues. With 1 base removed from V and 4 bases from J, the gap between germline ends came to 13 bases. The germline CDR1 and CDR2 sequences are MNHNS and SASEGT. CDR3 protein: CASSEVWGGSTEAFF. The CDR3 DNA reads TGTGCCAGCAGTGAAGTTTGGGGCGGGAGCACTGAAGCTTTCTTT.

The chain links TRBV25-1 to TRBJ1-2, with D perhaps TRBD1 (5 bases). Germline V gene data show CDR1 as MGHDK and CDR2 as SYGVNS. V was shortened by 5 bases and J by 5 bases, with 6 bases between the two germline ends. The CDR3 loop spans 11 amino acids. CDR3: CASSSGYGYTF. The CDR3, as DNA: TGTGCCAGCAGTTCAGGGTATGGCTACACCTTC.

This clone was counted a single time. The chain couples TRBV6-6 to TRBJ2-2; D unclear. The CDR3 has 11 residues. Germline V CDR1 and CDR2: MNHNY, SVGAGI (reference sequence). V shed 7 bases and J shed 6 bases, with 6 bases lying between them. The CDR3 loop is CASIESGELFF. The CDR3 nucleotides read TGTGCCAGCATTGAGTCCGGGGAGCTGTTTTTT.

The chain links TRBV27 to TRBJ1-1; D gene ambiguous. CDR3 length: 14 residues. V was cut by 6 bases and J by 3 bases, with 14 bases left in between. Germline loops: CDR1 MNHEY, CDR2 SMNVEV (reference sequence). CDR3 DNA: TGTGCCAGCAGCCAAGCGACGGAATACACTGAAGCTTTCTTT. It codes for CASSQATEYTEAFF.

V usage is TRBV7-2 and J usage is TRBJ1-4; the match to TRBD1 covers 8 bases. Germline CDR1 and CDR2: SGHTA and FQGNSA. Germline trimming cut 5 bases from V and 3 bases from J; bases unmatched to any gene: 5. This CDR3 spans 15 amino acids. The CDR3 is CASSRDRSPNEKLFF. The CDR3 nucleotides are TGTGCCAGCAGCAGGGACAGGTCCCCTAATGAAAAACTGTTTTTT.

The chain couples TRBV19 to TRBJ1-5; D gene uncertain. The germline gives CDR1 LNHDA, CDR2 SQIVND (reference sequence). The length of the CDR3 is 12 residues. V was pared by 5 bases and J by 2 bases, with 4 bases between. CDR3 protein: CASSRGNQPQHF. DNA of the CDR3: TGTGCCAGTAGTCGGGGCAATCAGCCCCAGCATTTT.

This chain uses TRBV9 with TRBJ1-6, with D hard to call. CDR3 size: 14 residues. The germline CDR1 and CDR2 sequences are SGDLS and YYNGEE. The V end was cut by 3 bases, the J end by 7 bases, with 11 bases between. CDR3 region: CASSGLQPNSPLHF. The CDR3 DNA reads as TGTGCCAGCAGCGGACTACAACCGAATTCACCCCTCCACTTT.

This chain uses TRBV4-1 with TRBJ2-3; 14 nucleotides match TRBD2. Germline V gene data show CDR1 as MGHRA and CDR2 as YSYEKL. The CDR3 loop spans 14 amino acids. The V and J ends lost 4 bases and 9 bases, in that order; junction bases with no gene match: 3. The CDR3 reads CASSPGLAGDTQYF. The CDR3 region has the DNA TGCGCCAGCAGCCCGGGACTAGCGGGAGACACGCAGTATTTT.

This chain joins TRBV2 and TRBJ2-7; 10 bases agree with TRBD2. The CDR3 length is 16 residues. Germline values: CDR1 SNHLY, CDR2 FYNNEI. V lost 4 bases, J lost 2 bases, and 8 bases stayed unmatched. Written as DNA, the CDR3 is TGTGCCAGCAGTGTTTCCGGGACTAGCGTTCCCTACGAGCAGTACTTC. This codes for CASSVSGTSVPYEQYF.

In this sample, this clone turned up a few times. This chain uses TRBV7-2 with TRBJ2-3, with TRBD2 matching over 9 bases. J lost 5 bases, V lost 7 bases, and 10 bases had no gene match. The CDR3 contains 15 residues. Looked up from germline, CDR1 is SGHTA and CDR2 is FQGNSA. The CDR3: CASTLGGGARDTQYF. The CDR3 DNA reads TGTGCCAGCACCCTTGGCGGGGGGGCTAGAGATACGCAGTATTTT.

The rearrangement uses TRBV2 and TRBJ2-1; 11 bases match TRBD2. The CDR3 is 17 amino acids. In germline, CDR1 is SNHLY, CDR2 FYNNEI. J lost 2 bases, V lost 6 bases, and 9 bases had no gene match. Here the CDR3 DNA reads TGTGCCAGCAGCCCGAGGGGGGGACTAGCGGCCTACAATGAGCAGTTCTTC. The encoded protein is CASSPRGGLAAYNEQFF.

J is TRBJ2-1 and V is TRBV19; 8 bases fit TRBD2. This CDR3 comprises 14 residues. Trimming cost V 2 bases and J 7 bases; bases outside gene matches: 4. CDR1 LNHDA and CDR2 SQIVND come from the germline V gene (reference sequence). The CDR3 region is CASSITAGGNEQFF. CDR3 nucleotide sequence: TGTGCCAGTAGTATAACGGCGGGAGGAAATGAGCAGTTCTTC.

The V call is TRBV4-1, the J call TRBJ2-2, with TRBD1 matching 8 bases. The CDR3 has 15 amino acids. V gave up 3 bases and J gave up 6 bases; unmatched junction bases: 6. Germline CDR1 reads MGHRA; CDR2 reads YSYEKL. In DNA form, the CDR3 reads TGCGCCAGCAGCCATTCCCGGACAGGGCCCGGGGAGCTGTTTTTT. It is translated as CASSHSRTGPGELFF.

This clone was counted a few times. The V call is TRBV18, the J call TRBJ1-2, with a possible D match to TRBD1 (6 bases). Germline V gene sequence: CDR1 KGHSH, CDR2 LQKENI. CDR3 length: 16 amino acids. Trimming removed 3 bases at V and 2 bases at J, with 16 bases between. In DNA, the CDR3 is TGTGCCAGCTCACCCCTTGGGGGGGCGACCAACTATGGCTACACCTTC. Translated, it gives CASSPLGGATNYGYTF.

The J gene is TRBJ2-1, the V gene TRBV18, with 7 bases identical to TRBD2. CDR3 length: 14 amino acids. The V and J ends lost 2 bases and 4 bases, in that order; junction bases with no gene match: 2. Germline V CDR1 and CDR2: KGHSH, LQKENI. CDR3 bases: TGTGCCAGCTCACCAGGGAGGGGTTACAATGAGCAGTTCTTC. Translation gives CASSPGRGYNEQFF. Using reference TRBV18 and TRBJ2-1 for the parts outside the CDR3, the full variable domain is NAGVMQNPRHLVRRRGQEARLRCSPMKGHSHVYWYRQLPEEGLKFMVYLQKENIIDESGMPKERFSAEFPKEGPSILRIQQVVRGDSAAYFCASSPGRGYNEQFFGPGTRLTVL.

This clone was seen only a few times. CDR3 residues: CASSQTGTGANVLTF. The CDR3 nucleotides read TGTGCCAGCAGCCAGACAGGGACGGGGGCCAACGTCCTGACTTTC. The chain couples TRBV6-5 to TRBJ2-6; 7 nucleotides match TRBD1. The CDR3 is 15 residues long. Germline V gives CDR1 MNHEY, CDR2 SVGAGI. Trimming removed 6 bases from V and 4 bases from J; junction bases left unmatched: 6.

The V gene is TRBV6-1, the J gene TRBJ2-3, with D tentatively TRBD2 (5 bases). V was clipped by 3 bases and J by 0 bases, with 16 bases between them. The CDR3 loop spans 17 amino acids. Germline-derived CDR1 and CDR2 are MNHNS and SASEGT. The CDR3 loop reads CASSDPKRSSSTDTQYF. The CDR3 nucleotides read TGTGCCAGCAGTGACCCAAAGCGGTCCTCTAGCACAGATACGCAGTATTTT.